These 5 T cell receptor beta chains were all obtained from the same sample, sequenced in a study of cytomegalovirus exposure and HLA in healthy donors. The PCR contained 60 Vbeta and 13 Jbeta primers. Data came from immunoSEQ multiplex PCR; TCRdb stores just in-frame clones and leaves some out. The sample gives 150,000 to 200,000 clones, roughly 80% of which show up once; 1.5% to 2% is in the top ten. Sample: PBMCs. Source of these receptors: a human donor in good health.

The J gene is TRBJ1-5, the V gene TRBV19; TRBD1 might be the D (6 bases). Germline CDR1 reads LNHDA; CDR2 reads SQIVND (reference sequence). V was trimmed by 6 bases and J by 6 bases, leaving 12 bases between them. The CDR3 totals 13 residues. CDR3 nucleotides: TGTGCCAGTAGCGACAGGACGGGTCAGCCCCAGCATTTT. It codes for CASSDRTGQPQHF.

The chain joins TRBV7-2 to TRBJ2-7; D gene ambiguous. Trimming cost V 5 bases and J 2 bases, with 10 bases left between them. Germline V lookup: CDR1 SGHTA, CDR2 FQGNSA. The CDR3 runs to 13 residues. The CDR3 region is CASSHSPAYEQYF. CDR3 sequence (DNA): TGTGCCAGCAGCCACAGTCCGGCCTACGAGCAGTACTTC.

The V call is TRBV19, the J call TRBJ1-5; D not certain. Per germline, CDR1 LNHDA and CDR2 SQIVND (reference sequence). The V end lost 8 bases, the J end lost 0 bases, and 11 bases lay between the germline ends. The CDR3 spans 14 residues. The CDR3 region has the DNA TGTGCCAGTGAGGAGCCTTATAGCAATCAGCCCCAGCATTTT. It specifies CASEEPYSNQPQHF.

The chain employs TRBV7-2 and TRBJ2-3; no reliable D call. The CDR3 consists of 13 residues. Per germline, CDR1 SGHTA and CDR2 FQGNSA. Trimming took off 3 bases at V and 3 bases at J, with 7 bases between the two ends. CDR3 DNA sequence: TGTGCCAGCAGCTTCCGAGAAACAGATACGCAGTATTTT. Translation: CASSFRETDTQYF.

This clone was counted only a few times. Here the CDR3 DNA reads TGTGCCAGCAGCTTAGCTGCTAGCGGCTACGAGCAGTACTTC. Translating it yields CASSLAASGYEQYF. This chain connects TRBV11-3 to TRBJ2-7; 7 nucleotides align to TRBD2. This CDR3 contains 14 residues. V trimming: 1 base; J trimming: 3 bases; junction bases outside the gene matches: 3. CDR1 and CDR2 (germline): SGHNT, YENEEA.